A selection of T cell receptor beta chains follows, all from one sample in a study of radiation and T cells in renal cell carcinoma. TCRdb's table, derived via immunoSEQ multiplex PCR, lists solely in-frame clones and lacks some. The profile shows more than 150,000 clones, approximately 88% of them singletons. The sequenced sample was blood, obtained from a patient whose treatment included radiotherapy and nephrectomy. Source of these receptors: a woman aged 50 to 60 with renal cell carcinoma. Each CDR3 is given with its conserved first and last residue. Fields, in order: clone size, D gene, V gene, J gene, CDR3 protein, CDR3 DNA. D genes are given only for firm matches. Not every row has a clone size; where given, it reads once, few, many or a size class.

>NA|NA|TRBV7-2|TRBJ1-1
CASSQEGREAFF
TGTGCCAGCAGTCAAGAGGGGCGAGAAGCTTTCTTT
>NA|NA|TRBV6-1|TRBJ2-1
CASSEAGGSYNEQFF
TGTGCCAGCAGTGAAGCGGGGGGCTCCTACAATGAGCAGTTCTTC
>NA|NA|TRBV7-9|TRBJ1-5
CASSLDSYLPQHF
TGTGCCAGCAGCTTAGACAGCTATCTGCCCCAGCATTTT
>NA|NA|TRBV28|TRBJ2-1
CASSPSIIHEQFF
TGTGCCAGCAGTCCTAGCATCATCCATGAGCAGTTCTTC
>NA|NA|TRBV18|TRBJ1-6
CASSPPGGGSPLHF
TGTGCCAGCTCACCACCGGGAGGGGGTTCACCCCTCCACTTT
>NA|TRBD1|TRBV19|TRBJ2-7
CASSLDGTEPYEQYF
TGTGCCAGTAGTTTAGATGGGACAGAGCCCTACGAGCAGTACTTC
>NA|TRBD2|TRBV5-8|TRBJ2-1
CASSLMRTREDFRNEQFF
TGTGCCAGCAGCTTGATGAGGACCCGGGAGGATTTTAGGAATGAGCAGTTCTTC
>NA|TRBD1|TRBV19|TRBJ1-2
CASSIEGQGATYGYTF
TGTGCCAGTAGTATAGAGGGACAGGGGGCGACCTATGGCTACACCTTC
>once|NA|TRBV2|TRBJ2-3
CASSERRVRTDTQYF
TGTGCCAGCAGTGAAAGGAGGGTCCGCACAGATACGCAGTATTTT
>few|NA|TRBV6-5|TRBJ1-1
CASSYDRSNTEAFF
TGTGCCAGCAGTTACGACAGATCGAACACTGAAGCTTTCTTT
>NA|NA|TRBV6-6|TRBJ2-7
CATTPPPTNSYEQYF
TGTGCCACCACCCCCCCACCAACGAACTCCTACGAGCAGTACTTC
>NA|NA|TRBV11-1|TRBJ2-3
CASSLAGITDTQYF
TGTGCCAGCAGCTTAGCGGGGATCACAGATACGCAGTATTTT
>NA|TRBD1|TRBV19|TRBJ1-1
CASSPTGVGTEAFF
TGTGCCAGTAGCCCGACAGGGGTTGGCACTGAAGCTTTCTTT
>few|TRBD1|TRBV7-9|TRBJ2-5
CASSLSGTGGTETQYF
TGTGCCAGCAGCTTATCAGGGACAGGGGGGACGGAGACCCAGTACTTC
>NA|NA|TRBV5-1|TRBJ2-6
CASSSRGPGASGANVLTF
TGCGCCAGCAGCTCGAGAGGGCCAGGGGCCTCTGGGGCCAACGTCCTGACTTTC
>NA|TRBD1|TRBV7-9|TRBJ1-4
CASSFGTDNEKLFF
TGTGCCAGCAGCTTTGGGACAGATAATGAAAAACTGTTTTTT
>NA|TRBD1|TRBV6-1|TRBJ1-5
CASSIGQGYRQPQHF
TGTGCCAGCAGCATCGGACAGGGCTACCGACAGCCCCAGCATTTT
>NA|NA|TRBV19|TRBJ1-2
CASSIGGFVPNYGYTF
TGTGCCAGTAGTATAGGGGGATTCGTGCCTAACTATGGCTACACCTTC
>NA|NA|TRBV15|TRBJ1-2
CATSREGANYGYTF
TGTGCCACCAGCAGAGAGGGAGCTAACTATGGCTACACCTTC
>few|TRBD1|TRBV7-2|TRBJ1-2
CASSTGTAVNYGYTF
TGTGCCAGCAGCACCGGGACAGCGGTTAACTATGGCTACACCTTC
>NA|TRBD1|TRBV15|TRBJ1-1
CATSRVRTGTEAFF
TGTGCCACCAGCAGGGTAAGGACAGGGACTGAAGCTTTCTTT
>NA|TRBD2|TRBV4-3|TRBJ2-5
CASSQAPGLAGGRETQYF
TGCGCCAGCAGCCAAGCCCCGGGACTAGCGGGGGGGAGAGAGACCCAGTACTTC
>NA|NA|TRBV10-2|TRBJ1-2
CASSESSFYGYTF
TGCGCCAGCAGTGAGTCCAGTTTCTATGGCTACACCTTC
>NA|TRBD2|TRBV5-6|TRBJ2-5
CASSLALAGITKETQYF
TGTGCCAGCAGCCTAGCGCTAGCGGGGATAACTAAAGAGACCCAGTACTTC
>NA|NA|TRBV10-2|TRBJ1-2
CASSDTHTGRANYGYTF
TGCGCCAGCAGTGACACGCATACAGGGAGAGCTAACTATGGCTACACCTTC
>NA|NA|TRBV5-1|TRBJ2-3
CASSSTDTQYF
TGCGCCAGCAGCTCCACAGATACGCAGTATTTT
>NA|NA|TRBV9|TRBJ1-1
CASSPHAQLEAFF
TGTGCCAGCAGCCCCCATGCGCAGCTCGAAGCTTTCTTT
>NA|TRBD1|TRBV7-9|TRBJ2-1
CASSPGQGGWFF
TGTGCCAGCAGCCCCGGACAGGGTGGTTGGTTCTTC
>NA|NA|TRBV4-1|TRBJ2-2
CASSQDLTGELFF
TGCGCCAGCAGCCAAGATCTAACCGGGGAGCTGTTTTTT
>NA|NA|TRBV6-1|TRBJ1-2
CASSVVTPGLAGYTF
TGTGCCAGCAGTGTCGTGACTCCGGGCCTAGCCGGCTACACCTTC
>once|TRBD2|TRBV11-2|TRBJ2-3
CASSFQRGATDTQYF
TGTGCCAGCAGCTTTCAGCGGGGGGCCACAGATACGCAGTATTTT
>NA|NA|TRBV11-2|TRBJ1-1
CASTLNRDSVAFF
TGTGCCAGCACCTTAAACAGGGATTCGGTGGCTTTCTTT
>NA|NA|TRBV7-2|TRBJ1-3
CASSLGNTIYF
TGTGCCAGCAGCTTAGGGAACACCATATATTTT
>few|TRBD1|TRBV30|TRBJ2-5
CAWTGQRETQYF
TGTGCCTGGACGGGACAGAGGGAGACCCAGTACTTC
>NA|NA|TRBV6-5|TRBJ1-1
CASSYPGVSTEAFF
TGTGCCAGCAGTTACCCTGGGGTTTCGACTGAAGCTTTCTTT
>once|NA|TRBV29-1|TRBJ1-1
CSVSRNTEAFF
TGCAGCGTTTCAAGGAACACTGAAGCTTTCTTT
>NA|TRBD2|TRBV7-2|TRBJ2-3
CASRKRGSGGSSTDTQYF
TGTGCCAGCAGAAAGAGAGGTAGCGGGGGTTCTAGCACAGATACGCAGTATTTT
>NA|NA|TRBV19|TRBJ1-6
CASSIQQGSQISPLHF
TGTGCCAGTAGTATACAACAGGGATCTCAGATTTCACCCCTCCACTTT